Listed here is a single TCR beta chain. The sample belongs to a study of blood T cell repertoires in COVID-19. Overall study context: Samples of COVID-19 (acute and convalescent) were obtained from the United States, Italy and Spain. The cDNA or gDNA used as material had been derived from T cells, B-cell-depleted T cells, or PBMCs.

The data were produced by immunoSEQ multiplex PCR, yet TCRdb's version contains in-frame clones alone and is incomplete. Altogether 200,000 to 250,000 clones are present, more than 75% being singletons, with the ten largest covering roughly 12%. This CDR3 region has 15 residues. V shed 5 bases, J shed 4 bases, and the junction held 6 bases outside the gene matches. Per the germline V gene, CDR1 is SGHNT and CDR2 is YENEEA. The V gene is TRBV11-3, the J gene TRBJ2-3; 10 positions match TRBD2. Source material: peripheral blood. The TCR originated in a middle-aged woman with acute or convalescent COVID-19. CDR3 DNA sequence: TGTGCCAGCAGCACCGGGACTAGCGTTGCAGATACGCAGTATTTT. It yields the protein CASSTGTSVADTQYF.